These 7 T cell receptor beta chains share one sample of origin, sequenced in a study of cytomegalovirus exposure and HLA in healthy donors. The PCR used 60 Vbeta and 13 Jbeta primers. Clones were read by immunoSEQ multiplex PCR, and TCRdb kept only the in-frame ones, dropping some. The sample has 110,000 to 150,000 clones, 8.5% to 10% seen once; the top ten hold 1.8%. Sequencing input: PBMCs. The receptor set was obtained from a man aged 50-59 years in good health and CMV-seronegative.

This chain connects TRBV5-1 to TRBJ1-1, with D possibly being TRBD1 (6 bases). The V end lost 0 bases, the J end lost 1 base, and 13 bases lay between the germline ends. This CDR3 is built from 16 residues. Germline lookup yields CDR1 SGHRS and CDR2 YFSETQ. In DNA, the CDR3 is TGCGCCAGCAGCTTGGGACAGGTGCAGACGAACACTGAAGCTTTCTTT. Amino acids: CASSLGQVQTNTEAFF.

The chain recombines TRBV7-6 with TRBJ1-1; D is possibly TRBD1 (6 bases). This CDR3 is 15 amino acids long. Germline CDR1 is SGHVS and CDR2 is FNYEAQ. V shed 5 bases and J shed 0 bases, with 13 bases lying between them. In nucleotides, the CDR3 is TGTGCCAGCAGCCTGGACAGCCCTGTGAACACTGAAGCTTTCTTT. It is translated as CASSLDSPVNTEAFF.

This clone has a handful of counts. This chain joins TRBV5-6 and TRBJ2-7, with TRBD1 matching 8 bases. The CDR3 totals 16 residues. Unmatched junction bases numbered 13, after V lost 4 bases and J lost 4 bases. The germline gives CDR1 SGHDT, CDR2 YYEEEE. DNA of the CDR3: TGTGCCAGCAGCCGGGGGACAGGCGGTTATCGTTACGAGCAGTACTTC. Its protein product is CASSRGTGGYRYEQYF.

This rearrangement joins TRBV19 to TRBJ1-2, with a weak D call TRBD1 (5 bases). This CDR3 region has 15 residues. Trimming took 3 bases from V and 0 from J, leaving 11 bases between them. In germline, CDR1 is LNHDA, CDR2 SQIVND (reference sequence). CDR3 amino acids: CASSIQAGANYGYTF. CDR3 nucleotide sequence: TGTGCCAGTAGTATCCAGGCGGGGGCTAACTATGGCTACACCTTC.

This clone was seen more than once but under ten times. This sequence joins TRBV5-4 and TRBJ2-3, with 10 bases fitting TRBD2. Trimming at V came to 7 bases and at J to 8 bases, leaving 16 bases not matched to a gene. In germline, CDR1 is SGHNT, CDR2 YYREEE (reference sequence). The CDR3 is made up of 16 amino acids. CDR3 sequence reads: CASGPGLAEAGGTQYF. The CDR3 DNA follows: TGTGCCAGCGGACCCGGACTAGCGGAAGCAGGGGGTACGCAGTATTTT.

A word on this clone: A junction boundary mismatches the germline segment, possibly from a read error. The rearrangement uses TRBV6-5 and TRBJ2-7, with D possibly TRBD1 on 5 matching bases. Germline V lookup: CDR1 MNHEY, CDR2 SVGAGI. CDR3 length equals 8 residues. This CDR3 reads CASSQQAF. Written as DNA, the CDR3 is TGTGCCAGCAGTCAACAGGCCTTC.

Only a few counts were recorded for this clone. The chain uses TRBV11-2 and TRBJ1-1, with a possible D match to TRBD1 (5 bases). Germline V gives CDR1 SGHAT, CDR2 FQNNGV. The V end was cut by 5 bases, the J end by 3 bases, with 19 bases between. The CDR3 sequence is 16 residues long. The chain's CDR3 is CASSPRQGRLDTEAFF. The CDR3 nucleotides are TGTGCCAGCAGCCCCCGTCAGGGCCGTCTGGACACTGAAGCTTTCTTT.